Reported below is one TCR beta chain. It lacks a known antigen. The read stops 3 residues short of the end of the CDR3; the missing end is completed from the germline J gene. The germline V gene gives CDR1 as SQVTM and CDR2 as ANQGSEA. The CDR3 runs 11 residues from the cysteine to the phenylalanine. Sequencing covers 24 bases of the CDR3, shown here with the frame starting at base 1. The V end loses 4 bases and the J end loses 5 bases, and a stretch of 5 bases separates them. TCR beta CDR3 regions were amplified by multiplex PCR from an average of around 1,200 ng genomic DNA per sample using the immunoSEQ assay. Primer bias was corrected in the assay by using a complete synthetic TCR repertoire to establish an amplification baseline. The amplicons were sequenced on the Illumina platform. From the authors' description of their analysis: Error correction of the sequences involved clustering with frequency ratios plus a modified nearest-neighbor algorithm, after which the sequences were analyzed in the immunoSEQ Analyzer using IMGT gene definitions. At each rarefaction depth, TCR richness and evenness were averaged across 20 rarefaction repeats, and any sample with fewer sequences than the depth was left out. Wilcoxon rank sum tests with FDR correction were used to compare V, D and J gene relative abundances between the groups. Blinded duplicates gave an intraclass correlation of more than 90% for TCR richness and an average of roughly 82% across over 65 gene segments. TCRdb obtained this table from immuneACCESS and retained in-frame rearrangements with V and J assigned. These tables miss some clones; where compared with another copy, unresolved V genes account for less than half of the shortfall, and the remainder is unexplained. The D gene and trimming were derived from the DNA, and the V and J assignments and clone size from that table. The table of this sample itemizes about 40,000 clones. The top ten clonotypes cover 4.5% to 6% of the sample.

This entry comes from a study of T cells in women clearing cervical HPV infection listed by TCRdb under 2018. In the study overall: The cases were 25 women with histologically confirmed HPV16-related CIN3 or worse, and 2 of these cases were invasive cancers. The controls were fewer than 30 women whose single incident HPV16 infection cleared within 12 months with no development of precancer or cancer. Blood from cases was collected at the visit where the lesion was first found, while blood from controls was collected once the infection could no longer be detected. For cases, the median interval between lesion detection and blood sampling was about 140 days, with an interquartile range of roughly 85 to 210 days. Because only a few women had HLA typing data, the possibility that HLA type acted as a confounder could not be ruled out. Nested within Costa Rica's Guanacaste HPV Natural History Study, an exploratory proof-of-principle case-control study compared TCR repertoires across cervical HPV16 outcomes. Cases and controls were matched on year of sample collection and on age within five years. A median age of nearly 35 years was observed in cases versus more than 37 in controls, and no significant differences in baseline characteristics were found. In the parent cohort, approximately 9,400 women aged 18 or older were enrolled in Guanacaste, Costa Rica, during about 1992 to 1994 and were followed for 6 to 7 years. Quality controls consisted of five blinded duplicates per group, for a total of some 60 samples made up of around 50 participants and roughly ten replicates. Paper-wide results and their limitations: Significantly higher TCR repertoire richness was observed in CIN3+ cases than in controls across sequencing depths, whereas no difference in evenness was found. Because the number of T cells in each sample was unknown, differences in richness could reflect differing T-cell content rather than repertoire biology. The cross-sectional design could not show whether associations preceded infection or resulted from it; effector/memory subsets and HPV-specific T cells were not isolated. Lower TRBV6-7 relative abundance was observed in cases than in controls (around 0.1% versus 0.15%; Bonferroni P = 0.0008). By combining richness with V gene abundances, random forest classifiers separated cases from controls with an estimated AUC of 0.83.

Every participant had a single incident cervical HPV16 infection, and women with prevalent HPV16 infections were excluded. Cervical HPV DNA was detected by MY09/MY11 PCR and genotyped by dot-blot hybridization. Roughly 15 mL of heparinized blood were centrifuged, and the buffy coat was aliquoted, frozen at -30°C, then stored at -80°C. QIAGEN kits were used to extract genomic DNA from buffy coat specimens. The sequence derives from a woman aged 18 to 75 with a cervical HPV16 infection that either progressed to CIN3+ or cleared (not recorded which). Sequencing input: blood buffy coat. Rearrangement joined TRBV29-1 to TRBJ1-4; the D segment cannot be called with confidence. Incomplete CDR3 DNA: TGCAGCGTTGGTCTAAATGAAAAA. Translated, this gives CSVGLNEK. The entire CDR3 reads CSVGLNEKLFF.